The 7 T cell receptor beta chains presented below share a single source sample, sequenced in a study of blood T cell repertoires in COVID-19. This table comes from immunoSEQ multiplex PCR, and its TCRdb copy is limited to in-frame clones, with some not included. Of about 180,000 clones listed, 80% to 90% were seen once; the top ten hold roughly 20%. Material for sequencing was peripheral blood. All receptors derive from a man between 65 and 85 years old with active or convalescent COVID-19.

This clone was seen just once. The V call is TRBV7-2, the J call TRBJ1-5; 9 bases line up with TRBD1. Germline CDR1 reads SGHTA; CDR2 reads FQGNSA. This CDR3 has 16 amino acids. V shed 5 bases, J shed 3 bases, and the junction held 8 bases outside the gene matches. This chain's CDR3 is CASSPQGAMDNQPQHF. CDR3 in DNA: TGTGCCAGCAGCCCACAGGGGGCAATGGACAATCAGCCCCAGCATTTT.

This clone came up a few times. V gene TRBV5-6 combines with J gene TRBJ2-7; 11 bases agree with TRBD1. The CDR3 contains 15 residues. CDR1 and CDR2 (germline): SGHDT, YYEEEE. V lost 3 bases, J lost 5 bases, and 7 bases stayed unmatched. The CDR3 protein is CASSWRTGGFHEQYF. CDR3 coding DNA: TGTGCCAGCAGCTGGAGGACAGGGGGCTTCCACGAGCAGTACTTC.

This clone showed up just a few times. The J gene is TRBJ1-2, the V gene TRBV12-3 or TRBV12-4, with 8 bases identical to TRBD1. The CDR3 covers 12 residues. J lost 12 bases, V lost 7 bases, and 10 bases had no gene match. This CDR3 reads CASNKLGTGDTF. The CDR3 DNA reads TGTGCCAGCAACAAACTCGGGACAGGTGACACCTTC.

The chain carries TRBV20-1 and TRBJ2-3, with D possibly matching TRBD1 (6 bases). CDR3 size: 13 residues. The germline V gene has CDR1 DFQATT and CDR2 SNEGSKA (reference sequence). The V gene lost 3 bases and the J gene lost 3 bases, with 10 bases spanning the gap. The CDR3 loop reads CSASKTGTDTQYF. For the CDR3, the DNA is TGCAGTGCTAGTAAGACAGGAACAGATACGCAGTATTTT.

The gene calls are TRBV5-1 and TRBJ1-1, with TRBD1 matching 9 bases. This CDR3 contains 13 residues. Germline CDR1 SGHRS, CDR2 YFSETQ. Losses at the gene ends were 2 bases for V and 9 bases for J; bases not matched to a gene: 5. CDR3 DNA: TGCGCCAGCAGCTTCGAGGGACAGGGACAAGCTTTCTTT. It translates to CASSFEGQGQAFF.

This clone was detected only once. The chain uses TRBV27 and TRBJ1-2; tentatively, D is TRBD1 (6 bases). Germline V gene data show CDR1 as MNHEY and CDR2 as SMNVEV (reference sequence). The CDR3 runs 14 residues. Trimming removed 2 bases from V and 8 bases from J, with 15 bases in between. Written as DNA, the CDR3 is TGTGCCAGCAGTTTAAGGTGGGACACGGTCGGCTACACCTTC. Translated, it gives CASSLRWDTVGYTF.

This rearrangement joins TRBV19 to TRBJ1-5; 9 nucleotides match TRBD1. The V segment lost 11 bases and the J segment 0 bases; nucleotides outside the gene matches: 8. The CDR3 runs to 15 residues. Germline lookup yields CDR1 LNHDA and CDR2 SQIVND (reference sequence). The CDR3 sequence is CAAGTGPSSNQPQHF. The CDR3 bases are TGTGCCGCGGGGACAGGGCCATCTAGCAATCAGCCCCAGCATTTT.